Listed here are 25 T cell receptor beta chains from one sample, sequenced in a study of CD8+ T cells in alopecia areata. Specified treatment: oral pan-JAK inhibitor, 5-10 mg twice daily. RNA extraction and reverse transcription yielded cDNA as sequencing template. Only in-frame clones appear in the TCRdb table, and some are missing; sequencing was by immunoSEQ multiplex PCR. This table has 190,000 or so clones, around 50% appearing once. Specimen: CD8+ T cells sorted from blood, collected at week 24, from a patient treated with tofacitinib. The receptors derive from a human donor with alopecia areata.

This chain uses TRBV9 with TRBJ2-3; D ambiguous. CDR3 length: 13 amino acids. V was trimmed by 0 bases and J by 3 bases, leaving 5 bases between them. Germline V CDR1 and CDR2: SGDLS, YYNGEE. The CDR3 nucleotides read TGTGCCAGCAGCGTAGGAGGAACAGATACGCAGTATTTT. It translates to CASSVGGTDTQYF.

This clone has just a few counts. This CDR3 is CATSGGRSYNEQFF. CDR3 in DNA: TGTGCCACCAGCGGGGGGAGGTCCTACAATGAGCAGTTCTTC. The chain recombines TRBV15 with TRBJ2-1; a weak D match, TRBD2 (6 bases). The CDR3 runs 14 residues. Germline CDR1 and CDR2: LNHNV and YYDKDF (reference sequence). Trimming cost V 5 bases and J 1 base, with 9 bases left between them. The full variable domain, rest sourced from reference TRBV15 and TRBJ2-1, is DAMVIQNPRYQVTQFGKPVTLSCSQTLNHNVMYWYQQKSSQAPKLLFHYYDKDFNNEADTPDNFQSRRPNTSFCFLDIRSPGLGDTAMYLCATSGGRSYNEQFFGPGTRLTVL.

The rearrangement joins TRBV27 to TRBJ2-7; possible D gene TRBD1, 5 bases. V lost 7 bases and J lost 6, with 10 bases in between. This CDR3 has 11 amino acids. The V gene's germline CDR1 is MNHEY and CDR2 SMNVEV (reference sequence). The CDR3 loop is CASTQGGEQYF. CDR3 sequence (DNA): TGTGCCAGCACGCAGGGCGGCGAGCAGTACTTC.

The chain employs TRBV27 and TRBJ1-2; D call uncertain. V dropped 3 bases and J dropped 4 bases, with 9 bases sitting between them. Germline-derived CDR1 and CDR2 are MNHEY and SMNVEV (reference sequence). This CDR3 comprises 13 residues. DNA for the CDR3: TGTGCCAGCAGTTTGAACAGCGTCTATGGCTACACCTTC. Translated, it gives CASSLNSVYGYTF.

This chain connects TRBV29-1 to TRBJ2-1; no clear D. The CDR3 runs to 13 residues. Germline V gene data show CDR1 as SQVTM and CDR2 as ANQGSEA. V dropped 2 bases and J dropped 8 bases, with 13 bases sitting between them. CDR3 nucleotide sequence: TGCAGCGTTGAACCCCTAGATCGTGATGAGCAGTTCTTC. Protein product: CSVEPLDRDEQFF.

The chain has TRBV7-9 and TRBJ2-3, with 10 bases fitting TRBD2. The CDR3 spans 15 residues. The junction had 6 bases not matched to a gene; V was cut back by 5 bases and J by 4 bases. Germline lookup yields CDR1 SEHNR and CDR2 FQNEAQ (reference sequence). CDR3 sequence: CASSPNLAGADTQYF. CDR3 DNA sequence: TGTGCCAGCAGCCCGAACCTAGCGGGGGCAGATACGCAGTATTTT.

The rearrangement uses TRBV13 and TRBJ1-6; no firm D call. There are 14 residues in the CDR3. Germline CDR1 PRHDT, CDR2 FYEKMQ (reference sequence). V was cut by 2 bases and J by 7 bases, with 9 bases left in between. CDR3 loop: CASSLWARNSPLHF. The DNA for the CDR3 is TGTGCCAGCAGCTTATGGGCGAGAAATTCACCCCTCCACTTT.

This clone has just a few counts. Other DNA variants within this sample encode the same CDR3. CDR3 protein: CAWGDYEQYF. DNA of the CDR3: TGTGCCTGGGGTGATTACGAGCAGTACTTC. The gene calls are TRBV30 and TRBJ2-7; the D is unclear. The CDR3 loop spans 10 amino acids. The V and J ends lost 5 bases and 4 bases respectively, with 6 bases between them. Germline V gene lookup returns CDR1 GTSNPN and CDR2 SVGIG (reference sequence). Full variable domain (rest looked up from reference TRBV30 and TRBJ2-7): SQTIHQWPATLVQPVGSPLSLECTVEGTSNPNLYWYRQAAGRGLQLLFYSVGIGQISSEVPQNLSASRPQDRQFILSSKKLLLSDSGFYLCAWGDYEQYFGPGTRLTVT.

V and J are TRBV2 and TRBJ1-5; 7 bases fit TRBD1. Germline values: CDR1 SNHLY, CDR2 FYNNEI. V dropped 5 bases and J dropped 5; count of bases not matched to a gene: 6. The CDR3 totals 14 residues. CDR3 amino acids: CASSPTGTHQPQHF. In DNA form, the CDR3 reads TGTGCCAGCAGTCCGACAGGGACGCATCAGCCCCAGCATTTT.

The chain uses TRBV7-9 and TRBJ1-1; D remains unclear. CDR1 and CDR2 from the germline V gene are SEHNR and FQNEAQ (reference sequence). V shed 5 bases and J shed 11 bases, with 18 bases lying between them. This CDR3 comprises 13 residues. CDR3 sequence: CASSPSISKAAFF. CDR3 sequence (DNA): TGTGCCAGCAGCCCATCAATTTCGAAAGCGGCTTTCTTT. Supplemented by reference TRBV7-9 and TRBJ1-1, the full variable domain reads DTGVSQNPRHKITKRGQNVTFRCDPISEHNRLYWYRQTLGQGPEFLTYFQNEAQLEKSRLLSDRFSAERPKGSFSTLEIQRTEQGDSAMYLCASSPSISKAAFFGQGTRLTVV.

This clone has more than one count but fewer than ten. CDR3 DNA sequence: TGCAGCGCCCCGGGACGGAGGCCAGATACGCAGTATTTT. Translation gives CSAPGRRPDTQYF. V usage is TRBV29-1 and J usage is TRBJ2-3, with D perhaps assigned TRBD1 or TRBD2 (5 bases each). With 7 bases removed from V and 4 bases from J, the gap between germline ends came to 15 bases. This CDR3 is 13 amino acids long. CDR1 SQVTM and CDR2 ANQGSEA come from the germline V gene.

The chain recombines TRBV9 with TRBJ1-1, with D perhaps matching TRBD1 (5 bases). The V and J ends lost 4 bases and 3 bases respectively, with 22 bases between them. The length of the CDR3 is 17 residues. Germline CDR1 and CDR2: SGDLS and YYNGEE. The CDR3, as DNA: TGTGCCAGCAGCCCCCCTACGAGAGCCGGGGGGTACACTGAAGCTTTCTTT. It encodes CASSPPTRAGGYTEAFF.

The chain joins TRBV9 to TRBJ1-3, with a weak D call TRBD1 (5 bases). Germline V CDR1 and CDR2: SGDLS, YYNGEE. The germline V and J ends were trimmed by 1 base and 7 bases, with 9 bases remaining between them. The CDR3 sequence is 13 residues long. Written as DNA, the CDR3 is TGTGCCAGCAGCGTATCAGGGCCGAACACCATATATTTT. Translated: CASSVSGPNTIYF.

The chain links TRBV20-1 to TRBJ2-7; no firm D call. Trimming took off 3 bases at V and 3 bases at J, with 6 bases between the two ends. The CDR3 runs 11 residues. Per the germline V gene, CDR1 is DFQATT and CDR2 is SNEGSKA (reference sequence). The CDR3 loop reads CSASTDYEQYF. The CDR3 region has the DNA TGCAGTGCTAGTACGGACTACGAGCAGTACTTC.

This clone was observed a few times. The chain carries TRBV30 and TRBJ1-1; D is ambiguous. The CDR3 is 13 residues long. Germline values: CDR1 GTSNPN, CDR2 SVGIG (reference sequence). V was shortened by 4 bases and J by 6 bases, with 15 bases between the two germline ends. The CDR3 nucleotides read TGTGCCTGGATTCTAACATTCGGCGCTGAAGCTTTCTTT. This sequence encodes CAWILTFGAEAFF.

The rearrangement joins TRBV13 to TRBJ2-4, with D perhaps TRBD2 (6 bases). Per the germline V gene, CDR1 is PRHDT and CDR2 is FYEKMQ (reference sequence). The CDR3 has 12 residues. V was cut by 5 bases and J by 14 bases, with 16 bases left in between. The CDR3 here is CASSRMGGQEYF. The CDR3 coding sequence is TGTGCCAGCAGCCGGATGGGGGGTCAAGAGTACTTC.

The sample holds a few counts of this clone. The gene calls are TRBV27 and TRBJ2-5; 7 positions match TRBD1. The CDR3 runs to 14 residues. V trimming: 7 bases; J trimming: 3 bases; junction bases outside the gene matches: 8. CDR1 MNHEY and CDR2 SMNVEV come from the germline V gene (reference sequence). The CDR3 DNA is TGTGCCAGCAAACCCCGGGACAGAAAAGAGACCCAGTACTTC. It specifies CASKPRDRKETQYF.

The chain has TRBV6-5 and TRBJ2-3; 11 bases align to TRBD2. Germline CDR1 is MNHEY and CDR2 is SVGAGI. J lost 4 bases, V lost 2 bases, and 5 bases had no gene match. The CDR3 runs to 16 residues. The CDR3 here is CASSYEGSGGADTQYF. DNA for the CDR3: TGTGCCAGCAGTTACGAGGGTAGCGGGGGGGCAGATACGCAGTATTTT.

The gene calls are TRBV30 and TRBJ2-7; possible D gene TRBD1, 6 bases. The CDR3 has 14 residues. V was cut by 5 bases and J by 4 bases, with 18 bases left in between. In germline, CDR1 is GTSNPN, CDR2 SVGIG (reference sequence). The CDR3 DNA reads TGTGCCTGGGCCAACAGGGTTCGAGCGTACGAGCAGTACTTC. It codes for CAWANRVRAYEQYF.

The rearrangement links TRBV5-6 to TRBJ2-1, with D unresolved. V gave up 0 bases and J gave up 6 bases, with 7 bases separating them. The CDR3 sequence is 13 residues long. Per the germline V gene, CDR1 is SGHDT and CDR2 is YYEEEE. CDR3 sequence reads: CASSLGPLNEQFF. The CDR3, as DNA: TGTGCCAGCAGCTTGGGACCACTCAATGAGCAGTTCTTC.

CDR3 DNA: TGTGCCAGCTACGTCCTGGGACTAGCTATCGGGGAGCTGTTTTTT. Translating gives CASYVLGLAIGELFF. The chain uses TRBV7-9 and TRBJ2-2; TRBD2 agrees at 9 bases. With 8 bases clipped from V and 7 bases from J, the junction kept 11 bases outside the gene matches. The CDR3 runs 15 residues. The V gene's germline CDR1 is SEHNR and CDR2 FQNEAQ (reference sequence).

The rearrangement links TRBV25-1 to TRBJ2-1, with D uncertain. V lost 6 bases, J lost 7 bases, and 7 bases lay in between. This CDR3 has 11 amino acids. In germline, CDR1 is MGHDK, CDR2 SYGVNS. In DNA, the CDR3 is TGTGCCAGCAGGGGTGGGAATGAGCAGTTCTTC. Translation: CASRGGNEQFF.

This clone has only a few counts. The chain recombines TRBV5-1 with TRBJ2-5; D not resolved. V was shortened by 3 bases and J by 3 bases, with 18 bases between the two germline ends. The CDR3 totals 16 residues. Germline CDR1 reads SGHRS; CDR2 reads YFSETQ. CDR3 protein: CASSSYHPQYEETQYF. The DNA for the CDR3 is TGCGCCAGCAGCTCGTACCACCCACAGTACGAAGAGACCCAGTACTTC.

This clone showed up just a few times. V usage is TRBV15 and J usage is TRBJ2-5, with D perhaps matching TRBD2 (5 bases). The germline CDR1 and CDR2 sequences are LNHNV and YYDKDF (reference sequence). The CDR3 has 16 amino acids. Trimming shortened V by 4 bases and J by 2 bases, and 17 bases separated the two germline ends. The DNA for the CDR3 is TGTGCCACCAGCACAACCGGCTTTAGAGGGCAAGAGACCCAGTACTTC. Its protein is CATSTTGFRGQETQYF.

The gene calls are TRBV5-1 and TRBJ2-1, with D possibly TRBD2 on 7 matching bases. Trimming left V 1 base short and J 8 bases short, with 16 bases between. CDR1 is SGHRS, CDR2 YFSETQ, per germline. This CDR3 is built from 15 residues. The CDR3 sequence: CASSLYSGGNYEQFF. Here the CDR3 DNA reads TGCGCCAGCAGCTTGTATTCGGGGGGCAACTATGAGCAGTTCTTC.